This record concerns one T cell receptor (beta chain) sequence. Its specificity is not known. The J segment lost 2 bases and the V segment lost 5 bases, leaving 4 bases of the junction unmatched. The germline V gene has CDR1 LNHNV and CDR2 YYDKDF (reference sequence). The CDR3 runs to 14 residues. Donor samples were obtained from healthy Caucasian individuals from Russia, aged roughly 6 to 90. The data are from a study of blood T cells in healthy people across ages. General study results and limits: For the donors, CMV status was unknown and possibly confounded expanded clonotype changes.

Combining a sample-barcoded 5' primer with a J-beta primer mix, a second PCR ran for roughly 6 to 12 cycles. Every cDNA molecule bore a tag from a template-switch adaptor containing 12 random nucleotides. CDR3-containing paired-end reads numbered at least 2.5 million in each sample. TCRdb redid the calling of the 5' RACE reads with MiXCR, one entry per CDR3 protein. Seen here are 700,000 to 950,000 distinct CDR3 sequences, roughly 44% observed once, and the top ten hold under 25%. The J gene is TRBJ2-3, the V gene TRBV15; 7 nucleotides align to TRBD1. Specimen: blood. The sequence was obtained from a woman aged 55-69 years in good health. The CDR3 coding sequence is TGTGCCACCAGCGGGGACAGAAACACAGATACGCAGTATTTT. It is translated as CATSGDRNTDTQYF.